This T cell receptor (beta chain) is drawn from a study of quantifying T cell responses using KT2 cells. Study background: TCR alpha and beta constant-region primers primed reverse transcription of RNA. The T4 ligation step was estimated to exceed 9% efficiency under optimum conditions. A predetermined fluorescence threshold ended the second PCR, run as a qPCR.

With 5 bases clipped from V and 0 bases from J, the junction kept 2 bases outside the gene matches. Germline V lookup: CDR1 MRHNA, CDR2 SNTAGT. The CDR3 spans 15 residues. The sample holds a few counts of this clonotype. The sample is PBMC spiked with counted cells of clone KT2. A range of KT2-to-PBMC ratios was made using fixed PBMC numbers. An oligo carrying a UMI was ligated to the cDNA 3' end. An equimolar mix of RC1.1 and RC1.2 primed the beta chain across TRBC1 and TRBC2. TCRdb reprocessed the UMI-ligation and nested PCR reads with MiXCR, giving one entry per CDR3 protein. This repertoire shows around 35,000 distinct CDR3 sequences, approximately 10% found once; its top ten account for 9.7%.

The specimen sequenced was PBMCs spiked with cells of the T cell clone KT2. The sequence was collected from a human donor. This chain connects TRBV6-4 to TRBJ2-3; 10 positions agree with TRBD2. CDR3: CASSMTSGSTDTQYF. The CDR3 DNA follows: TGTGCCAGCAGTATGACTAGCGGGAGCACAGATACGCAGTATTTT.